This passage covers 28 T cell receptor beta chains from one sample sequenced in a study of CD8 T cells in Susac syndrome. An input of roughly 0.5 to 1 ug of RNA was subjected to reverse transcription using random hexamers. TCRdb used MiXCR to reprocess the immunoSEQ multiplex PCR reads, holding one entry per CDR3 protein. The sample carries about 140,000 distinct CDR3 sequences, 90% to 95% recorded once. The sequenced sample consisted of CD4+ T cells from PBMCs. The receptors come from a human donor with multiple sclerosis.

The chain combines TRBV3-1 with TRBJ1-2; maybe TRBD1 (5 bases). Germline values: CDR1 LGHDT, CDR2 YNNKEL (reference sequence). The CDR3 is 16 residues long. The V end lost 0 bases, the J end lost 3 bases, and 14 bases lay between the germline ends. The CDR3 is CASSQELLAGHYGYTF. CDR3 in DNA: TGTGCCAGCAGCCAAGAGTTGTTGGCAGGGCACTATGGCTACACCTTC.

The chain is built from TRBV5-4 and TRBJ2-5; tentative D call: TRBD1 (6 bases). This CDR3 comprises 17 residues. The ends were cut back, 4 bases at V and 10 bases at J, with 29 bases in the middle. In germline, CDR1 is SGHNT, CDR2 YYREEE (reference sequence). This CDR3 reads CASSDRDNSYLSVIQYF. The CDR3 DNA sequence: TGTGCCAGCAGCGACCGGGACAATTCGTACCTCTCGGTGATCCAGTACTTC.

This CDR3 reads CASSQGSGGGRETQYF. Here the CDR3 DNA reads TGTGCCAGCAGCCAAGGATCGGGAGGAGGCAGGGAGACCCAGTACTTC. This sequence joins TRBV3-1 and TRBJ2-5; the match to TRBD2 covers 7 bases. Germline values: CDR1 LGHDT, CDR2 YNNKEL (reference sequence). Trimming at V came to 1 base and at J to 5 bases, leaving 10 bases not matched to a gene. This CDR3 spans 16 amino acids.

This rearrangement joins TRBV12-3 or TRBV12-4 to TRBJ2-5; D unresolved. The V end lost 4 bases, the J end lost 1 base, and 13 bases lay between the germline ends. The CDR3 is made up of 15 amino acids. CDR3 nucleotides: TGTGCCAGCAGTTCCGCCGCAGAGCCCCAAGAGACCCAGTACTTC. Translated, it gives CASSSAAEPQETQYF.

This chain uses TRBV7-9 with TRBJ1-3; D is unclear. CDR1 and CDR2 from the germline V gene are SEHNR and FQNEAQ (reference sequence). The V end was cut by 1 base, the J end by 7 bases, with 11 bases between. The CDR3 sequence is 14 residues long. CDR3 in amino acids: CASSLDRRVNTIYF. CDR3 in DNA: TGTGCCAGCAGCTTAGATCGCCGCGTTAACACCATATATTTT. The complete variable domain, with remaining parts taken from reference TRBV7-9 and TRBJ1-3, reads DTGVSQNPRHKITKRGQNVTFRCDPISEHNRLYWYRQTLGQGPEFLTYFQNEAQLEKSRLLSDRFSAERPKGSFSTLEIQRTEQGDSAMYLCASSLDRRVNTIYFGEGSWLTVV.

The chain combines TRBV28 with TRBJ2-2; a weak D match, TRBD1 (6 bases). Germline CDR1 reads MDHEN; CDR2 reads SYDVKM. This CDR3 contains 15 residues. Trimming left V 3 bases short and J 4 bases short, with 12 bases between. The CDR3 loop reads CASSLNRAITGELFF. CDR3 sequence (DNA): TGTGCCAGCAGTTTGAACAGGGCGATCACCGGGGAGCTGTTTTTT.

The V gene is TRBV6-5, the J gene TRBJ2-2, with D uncertain. V lost 1 base to trimming and J lost 3 bases, with 6 bases between them. The CDR3 spans 14 residues. Germline V gene lookup returns CDR1 MNHEY and CDR2 SVGAGI. The CDR3 DNA sequence: TGTGCCAGCAGTTACTTCGGTGACACCGGGGAGCTGTTTTTT. Translation gives CASSYFGDTGELFF.

The chain couples TRBV12-3 or TRBV12-4 to TRBJ2-7; TRBD2 aligns across 10 bases. V trimming: 4 bases; J trimming: 3 bases; junction bases outside the gene matches: 9. This CDR3 region has 16 residues. The DNA of the CDR3 is TGTGCCAGCAGTTCCGAACTTAGCGGGGGGATCTACGAGCAGTACTTC. Encoded protein: CASSSELSGGIYEQYF.

The chain couples TRBV24-1 to TRBJ1-5; 8 positions match TRBD1. Germline V gives CDR1 KGHDR, CDR2 SFDVKD. J gave up 6 bases and V 6 bases, and 6 bases lay outside the gene matches. This CDR3 contains 14 residues. The DNA for the CDR3 is TGTGCCACCAGTTCGGGACAGGTCTCTCAGCCCCAGCATTTT. It translates to CATSSGQVSQPQHF.

The chain links TRBV7-6 to TRBJ2-5; a possible D gene is TRBD1 (7 bases). Per the germline V gene, CDR1 is SGHVS and CDR2 is FNYEAQ. Deletions cut 5 bases from V and 4 bases from J, with 14 bases between. The CDR3 loop spans 14 amino acids. CDR3 sequence (DNA): TGTGCCAGCAGCGCGAGACAGGGAGGAGAGACCCAGTACTTC. Its protein is CASSARQGGETQYF.

This clonotype was seen a single time. The rearrangement joins TRBV3-1 to TRBJ1-1; D gene ambiguous. The CDR3 runs to 13 residues. V shed 0 bases and J shed 7 bases, with 9 bases lying between them. Germline CDR1 is LGHDT and CDR2 is YNNKEL (reference sequence). In DNA, the CDR3 is TGTGCCAGCAGCCAAGATAGGCAAGTTGAAGCTTTCTTT. It yields the protein CASSQDRQVEAFF.

This chain links TRBV7-2 with TRBJ1-1; 8 positions agree with TRBD1. The CDR3 is made up of 14 amino acids. CDR1 is SGHTA and CDR2 is FQGNSA in the germline V gene. The V gene end was trimmed by 5 bases and the J gene end by 1 base; junction bases not matched to a gene: 3. The CDR3 DNA reads as TGTGCCAGCAGCATGGGGACAGGGAACACTGAAGCTTTCTTT. This encodes CASSMGTGNTEAFF.

This clonotype was detected only once. The chain recombines TRBV18 with TRBJ1-6, with D hard to call. Germline V CDR1 and CDR2: KGHSH, LQKENI. V was shortened by 3 bases and J by 0 bases, with 9 bases between the two germline ends. The CDR3 contains 16 residues. CDR3 nucleotide sequence: TGTGCCAGCTCACCTGACCGGGTCTCCTATAATTCACCCCTCCACTTT. Translated, it gives CASSPDRVSYNSPLHF.

The chain links TRBV28 to TRBJ2-5, with a tentative D call TRBD2 (6 bases). Germline assignment: CDR1 MDHEN and CDR2 SYDVKM. Trimming removed 7 bases from V and 3 bases from J, with 12 bases in between. The CDR3 is 13 amino acids. CDR3 residues: CASKMGGKETQYF. Here the CDR3 DNA reads TGTGCCAGCAAAATGGGAGGAAAAGAGACCCAGTACTTC.

This clonotype was recorded once. The chain carries TRBV9 and TRBJ2-1; D ambiguous. V was trimmed by 0 bases and J by 5 bases, leaving 6 bases between them. This CDR3 contains 13 residues. CDR1 and CDR2 from the germline V gene are SGDLS and YYNGEE. The CDR3 spells CASSVVLDNEQFF. CDR3 coding DNA: TGTGCCAGCAGCGTAGTGCTCGACAATGAGCAGTTCTTC.

V usage is TRBV28 and J usage is TRBJ2-3; TRBD1 aligns across 8 bases. The germline V gene encodes CDR1 MDHEN and CDR2 SYDVKM. Trimming at V came to 7 bases and at J to 1 base, leaving 16 bases not matched to a gene. The CDR3 consists of 18 residues. The CDR3: CASISILGQGRGTDTQYF. The CDR3 DNA reads as TGTGCCAGCATCTCGATCCTAGGACAGGGAAGGGGCACAGATACGCAGTATTTT.

This chain connects TRBV9 to TRBJ2-5; no firm D call. Germline CDR1 reads SGDLS; CDR2 reads YYNGEE. V was shortened by 4 bases and J by 5 bases, with 15 bases between the two germline ends. The CDR3 is 14 residues long. This CDR3 reads CASSPSPVGETQYF. For the CDR3, the DNA is TGTGCCAGCAGCCCATCCCCCGTAGGGGAGACCCAGTACTTC.

V gene TRBV6-1 combines with J gene TRBJ2-7; D gene ambiguous. Per the germline V gene, CDR1 is MNHNS and CDR2 is SASEGT. The CDR3 loop spans 14 amino acids. Trimming took 4 bases from V and 1 from J, leaving 11 bases between them. The CDR3: CASSGGILSYEQYF. Here the CDR3 DNA reads TGTGCCAGCAGTGGTGGCATACTTTCCTACGAGCAGTACTTC.

V is TRBV20-1 and J is TRBJ1-5; 7 bases fit TRBD1. The CDR3 extends over 16 amino acids. Trimming at V came to 3 bases and at J to 1 base, leaving 9 bases not matched to a gene. Germline values: CDR1 DFQATT, CDR2 SNEGSKA (reference sequence). CDR3 region: CSASGTGAWSNQPQHF. As DNA, the CDR3 is TGCAGTGCTAGTGGTACAGGGGCATGGAGCAATCAGCCCCAGCATTTT.

This clonotype was seen just once. The chain carries TRBV4-1 and TRBJ1-1; D is undetermined. CDR1 and CDR2 (germline): MGHRA, YSYEKL. The CDR3 has 16 residues. The V gene lost 4 bases and the J gene lost 0 bases, with 15 bases spanning the gap. The CDR3 here is CASSRTQGRLNTEAFF. The CDR3 DNA sequence: TGCGCCAGCAGCCGGACCCAAGGCCGCCTGAACACTGAAGCTTTCTTT.

A single count supports this clonotype. The DNA of the CDR3 is TGTGCCAGCAGCAGAGGACAGAGCACAGATACGCAGTATTTT. Translated, it gives CASSRGQSTDTQYF. The gene calls are TRBV7-3 and TRBJ2-3; the D gene is possibly TRBD1 (6 bases). Germline values: CDR1 SGHTA, CDR2 FQGTGA. Trimming cost V 5 bases and J 0 bases, with 9 bases left between them. There are 14 residues in the CDR3.

This clonotype was counted a single time. This chain links TRBV3-1 with TRBJ2-7; no reliable D call. This CDR3 comprises 12 residues. The ends were cut back, 2 bases at V and 6 bases at J, with 8 bases in the middle. The germline gives CDR1 LGHDT, CDR2 YNNKEL (reference sequence). The CDR3 protein is CASSQISREQYF. As DNA, the CDR3 is TGTGCCAGCAGCCAAATATCCCGCGAGCAGTACTTC.

The rearrangement uses TRBV28 and TRBJ1-1, with 9 bases matching TRBD1. The germline V gene encodes CDR1 MDHEN and CDR2 SYDVKM. The CDR3 runs 13 residues. The trim removed 6 bases at V and 8 bases at J, leaving 7 bases unmatched. CDR3 sequence (DNA): TGTGCCAGCAGCGATGGACAGGGGATAGAAGCTTTCTTT. Translation: CASSDGQGIEAFF.

In DNA, the CDR3 is TGTGCCAGCAGCCAGGGGGGATTTGCCTCTGGGGCCAACGTCCTGACTTTC. Its protein is CASSQGGFASGANVLTF. The V gene is TRBV28, the J gene TRBJ2-6; D is possibly TRBD1 (7 bases). This CDR3 has 17 residues. V shed 6 bases and J shed 0 bases, with 15 bases lying between them. Germline values: CDR1 MDHEN, CDR2 SYDVKM.

The chain is built from TRBV5-1 and TRBJ2-1; D might be TRBD1 (7 bases). The CDR3 has 14 amino acids. Germline lookup yields CDR1 SGHRS and CDR2 YFSETQ. V was pared by 4 bases and J by 5 bases, with 13 bases between. In DNA form, the CDR3 reads TGCGCCAGCAGCCCGGAGGGACAGCACAATGAGCAGTTCTTC. It is translated as CASSPEGQHNEQFF.

The chain is built from TRBV29-1 and TRBJ1-1, with D unclear. Per germline, CDR1 SQVTM and CDR2 ANQGSEA. This CDR3 region has 13 residues. Trimming took 5 bases from V and 0 from J, leaving 10 bases between them. The CDR3 DNA reads TGCAGCGTTAATCTACGTTTGAACACTGAAGCTTTCTTT. Translating it yields CSVNLRLNTEAFF.

V gene TRBV7-2 combines with J gene TRBJ1-2; D is uncertain. The CDR3 consists of 16 residues. V was shortened by 7 bases and J by 4 bases, with 22 bases between the two germline ends. The V gene's germline CDR1 is SGHTA and CDR2 FQGNSA. The CDR3, as DNA: TGTGCCAGCACCCTCGAAGGGTGGCCCCAGGCCTATGGCTACACCTTC. Amino acids: CASTLEGWPQAYGYTF. The whole variable domain, filled in from reference TRBV7-2 and TRBJ1-2, reads GAGVSQSPSNKVTEKGKDVELRCDPISGHTALYWYRQSLGQGLEFLIYFQGNSAPDKSGLPSDRFSAERTGGSVSTLTIQRTQQEDSAVYLCASTLEGWPQAYGYTFGSGTRLTVV.

This chain connects TRBV12-3 or TRBV12-4 to TRBJ2-7; a possible D gene is TRBD2 (5 bases). This CDR3 spans 15 amino acids. The V and J ends lost 10 bases and 0 bases respectively, with 19 bases between them. The DNA for the CDR3 is TGTGCCATCACCCGGGGATCCCAGAACTCCTACGAGCAGTACTTC. It yields the protein CAITRGSQNSYEQYF.